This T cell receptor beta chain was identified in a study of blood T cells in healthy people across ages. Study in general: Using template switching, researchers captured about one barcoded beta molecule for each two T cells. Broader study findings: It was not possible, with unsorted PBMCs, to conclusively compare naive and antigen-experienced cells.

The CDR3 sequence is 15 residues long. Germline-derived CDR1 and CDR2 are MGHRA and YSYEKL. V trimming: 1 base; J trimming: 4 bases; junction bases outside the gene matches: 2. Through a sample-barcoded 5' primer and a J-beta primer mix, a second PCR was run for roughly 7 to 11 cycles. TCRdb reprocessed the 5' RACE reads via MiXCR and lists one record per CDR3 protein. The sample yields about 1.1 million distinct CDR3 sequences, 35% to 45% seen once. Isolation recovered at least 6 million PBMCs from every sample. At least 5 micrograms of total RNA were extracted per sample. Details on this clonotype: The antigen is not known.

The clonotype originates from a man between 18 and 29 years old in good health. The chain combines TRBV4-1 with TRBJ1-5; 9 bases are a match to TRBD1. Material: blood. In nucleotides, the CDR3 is TGCGCCAGCAGCCAAGGGACAGGGGATAATCAGCCCCAGCATTTT. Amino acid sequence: CASSQGTGDNQPQHF.